What follows describes a single T cell receptor (beta chain). This sample was included in a study of a mutant IDH1 vaccine in newly diagnosed glioma. Overall study: Standard pretreatment was either radiotherapy, temozolomide, or, for most, radiochemotherapy with temozolomide.

Here immunoSEQ multiplex PCR was the method, and the copy in TCRdb shows in-frame clones only, minus some. The sample has around 99,000 clones; roughly 78% are singletons. Trimming cost V 4 bases and J 4 bases; bases outside gene matches: 4. Per germline, CDR1 SNHLY and CDR2 FYNNEI. The CDR3 is 14 residues long. Documented time point: baseline, week 1 (first vaccination visit). Documented treatment: pre-vaccination baseline after standard-of-care therapy. Each tumor in the donors was a new WHO grade 3 or 4 astrocytoma, IDH1-mutant and ATRX-lost. The clonotype comes from a man in his forties or fifties with glioma. The V call is TRBV2, the J call TRBJ2-5, with TRBD1 matching over 9 bases. The sample here was PBMCs, taken from a glioma patient treated with radiotherapy, temozolomide or both. The chain's CDR3 is CASSAGGQGETQYF. CDR3 DNA sequence: TGTGCCAGCAGTGCTGGGGGACAGGGAGAGACCCAGTACTTC.